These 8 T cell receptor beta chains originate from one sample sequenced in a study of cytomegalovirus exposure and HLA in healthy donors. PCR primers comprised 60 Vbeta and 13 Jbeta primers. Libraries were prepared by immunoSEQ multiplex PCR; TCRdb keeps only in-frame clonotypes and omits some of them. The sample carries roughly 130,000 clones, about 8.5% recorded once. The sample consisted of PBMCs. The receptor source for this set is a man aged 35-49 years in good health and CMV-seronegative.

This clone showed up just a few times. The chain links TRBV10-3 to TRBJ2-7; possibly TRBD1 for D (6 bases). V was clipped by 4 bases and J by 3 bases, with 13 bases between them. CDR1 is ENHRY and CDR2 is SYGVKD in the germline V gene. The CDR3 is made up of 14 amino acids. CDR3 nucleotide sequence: TGTGCCATCAGTGGGCGTAGGGACAACTACGAGCAGTACTTC. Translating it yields CAISGRRDNYEQYF.

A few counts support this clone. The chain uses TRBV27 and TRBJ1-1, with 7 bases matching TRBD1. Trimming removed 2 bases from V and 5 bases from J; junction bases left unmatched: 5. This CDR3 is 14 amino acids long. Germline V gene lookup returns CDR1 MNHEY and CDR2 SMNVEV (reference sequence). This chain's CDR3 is CASSLRTGGTEAFF. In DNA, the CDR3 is TGTGCCAGCAGTTTACGGACAGGAGGAACTGAAGCTTTCTTT.

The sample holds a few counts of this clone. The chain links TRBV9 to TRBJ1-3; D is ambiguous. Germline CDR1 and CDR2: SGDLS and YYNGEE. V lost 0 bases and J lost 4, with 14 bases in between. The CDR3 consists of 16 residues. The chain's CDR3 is CASSVGSLTSGNTIYF. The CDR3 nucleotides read TGTGCCAGCAGCGTAGGCTCTCTGACATCGGGAAACACCATATATTTT. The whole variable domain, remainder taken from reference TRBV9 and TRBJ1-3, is DSGVTQTPKHLITATGQRVTLRCSPRSGDLSVYWYQQSLDQGLQFLIQYYNGEERAKGNILERFSAQQFPDLHSELNLSSLELGDSALYFCASSVGSLTSGNTIYFGEGSWLTVV.

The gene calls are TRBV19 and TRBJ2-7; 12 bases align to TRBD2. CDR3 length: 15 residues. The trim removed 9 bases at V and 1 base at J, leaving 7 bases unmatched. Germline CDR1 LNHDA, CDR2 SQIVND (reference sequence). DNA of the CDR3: TGTGCCAGCGGCCTTACTAGCGGGGGGTCCTACGAGCAGTACTTC. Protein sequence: CASGLTSGGSYEQYF.

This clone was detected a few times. CDR3 sequence: CASSLRENQPQHF. CDR3 in DNA: TGTGCCAGCAGCTTACGCGAAAATCAGCCCCAGCATTTT. This chain connects TRBV7-9 to TRBJ1-5; D gene unclear. Germline V CDR1 and CDR2: SEHNR, FQNEAQ (reference sequence). V dropped 2 bases and J dropped 4 bases, with 6 bases sitting between them. This CDR3 comprises 13 residues.

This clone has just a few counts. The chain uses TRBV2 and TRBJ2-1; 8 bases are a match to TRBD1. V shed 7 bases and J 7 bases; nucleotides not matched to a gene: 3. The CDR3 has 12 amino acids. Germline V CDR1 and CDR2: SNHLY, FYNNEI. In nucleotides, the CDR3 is TGTGCCAGCACAGGGGGCGAGAATGAGCAGTTCTTC. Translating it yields CASTGGENEQFF. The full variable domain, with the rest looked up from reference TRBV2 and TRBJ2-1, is EPEVTQTPSHQVTQMGQEVILRCVPISNHLYFYWYRQILGQKVEFLVSFYNNEISEKSEIFDDQFSVERPDGSNFTLKIRSTKLEDSAMYFCASTGGENEQFFGPGTRLTVL.

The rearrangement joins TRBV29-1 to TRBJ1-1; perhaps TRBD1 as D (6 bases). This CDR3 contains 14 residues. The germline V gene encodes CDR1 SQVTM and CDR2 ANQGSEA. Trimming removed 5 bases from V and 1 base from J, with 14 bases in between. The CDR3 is CSVPSGTRNTEAFF. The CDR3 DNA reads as TGCAGCGTTCCCTCCGGGACAAGGAACACTGAAGCTTTCTTT.

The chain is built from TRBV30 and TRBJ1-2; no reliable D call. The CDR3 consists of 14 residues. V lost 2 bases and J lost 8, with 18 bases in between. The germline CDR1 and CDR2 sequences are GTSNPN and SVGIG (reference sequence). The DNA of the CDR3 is TGTGCCTGGAGTCGACTCCGAGTCCGAGGAGGCTACACCTTC. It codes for CAWSRLRVRGGYTF. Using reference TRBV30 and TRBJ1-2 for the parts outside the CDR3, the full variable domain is SQTIHQWPATLVQPVGSPLSLECTVEGTSNPNLYWYRQAAGRGLQLLFYSVGIGQISSEVPQNLSASRPQDRQFILSSKKLLLSDSGFYLCAWSRLRVRGGYTFGSGTRLTVV.